This T cell receptor beta chain comes out of a study of CDR3 diversity in severe acne. CDR1 is MNHEY and CDR2 is SVGEGT in the germline V gene. Trimming removed 2 bases from V and 0 bases from J, with 5 bases in between. The CDR3 has 15 residues. TCRdb independently ran MiXCR on the PCR reads; one entry per CDR3 protein. The table has approximately 77,000 distinct CDR3 sequences, approximately 49% seen once; the top ten hold more than 9%. This clonotype was seen repeatedly, ten times or more. The chain links TRBV6-2 or TRBV6-3 to TRBJ2-6, with a tentative D call TRBD2 (5 bases). The sequenced sample consisted of blood. The receptor's source is a male donor with severe acne vulgaris. Here the CDR3 DNA reads TGTGCCAGCAGTTACCGGGGCTCTGGGGCCAACGTCCTGACTTTC. Translated, it gives CASSYRGSGANVLTF.